Sequencing of this T cell receptor beta chain was carried out in a study of cytomegalovirus exposure and HLA in healthy donors. Study-level findings and limits: It was reported in a later analysis that an Asian-associated ancestry cluster showed fewer N-insertions than the roughly 670-donor mean. Within an earlier analysis, most TCR beta V segments proved productive either about 90% or about 30% of the time.

Primers for the PCR totalled 60 Vbeta and 13 Jbeta. TCRdb's table, derived via immunoSEQ multiplex PCR, lists solely in-frame clones and lacks some. The sample shows some 140,000 clones, 76% of them seen only once. Comments on this clone: What it binds is unknown.

V lost 4 bases, J lost 0 bases, and 2 bases stayed unmatched. This CDR3 spans 15 amino acids. The germline V gene encodes CDR1 SGHRS and CDR2 YFSETQ. The chain carries TRBV5-1 and TRBJ2-2; 8 bases fit TRBD2. Sequences were obtained from PBMCs. The clonotype originates from a man aged 35 to 55 in good health and CMV-seronegative. The CDR3 is CASSPGGSNTGELFF. As DNA, the CDR3 is TGCGCCAGCAGCCCGGGGGGGTCGAACACCGGGGAGCTGTTTTTT.